The 9 T cell receptor beta chains below were found in one sample sequenced in a study of blood T cell repertoires in COVID-19. Generated by immunoSEQ multiplex PCR, the TCRdb table keeps only in-frame clones and is missing some. The data show 100,000 to 110,000 clones, around 85% seen once. The specimen was peripheral blood. The source of these receptors is a human donor in a cohort sampled during active COVID-19.

The chain is built from TRBV6-2 or TRBV6-3 and TRBJ1-5, with TRBD1 identical over 7 bases. V shed 2 bases and J 4 bases; nucleotides not matched to a gene: 2. Germline V gives CDR1 MNHEY, CDR2 SVGEGT. The CDR3 contains 14 residues. Here the CDR3 reads CASSYQGGNQPQHF. The CDR3 bases are TGTGCCAGCAGTTACCAGGGGGGAAATCAGCCCCAGCATTTT.

The chain employs TRBV9 and TRBJ2-7, with a weak D call TRBD2 (5 bases). Trimming removed 3 bases at V and 4 bases at J, with 20 bases between. CDR1 and CDR2 from the germline V gene are SGDLS and YYNGEE. The CDR3 totals 16 residues. CDR3 sequence reads: CASSADLLATGYEQYF. The CDR3 DNA is TGTGCCAGCAGCGCAGACCTTTTGGCCACGGGATACGAGCAGTACTTC. Based on the CDR3 plus reference TRBV9 and TRBJ2-7, the full variable domain is DSGVTQTPKHLITATGQRVTLRCSPRSGDLSVYWYQQSLDQGLQFLIQYYNGEERAKGNILERFSAQQFPDLHSELNLSSLELGDSALYFCASSADLLATGYEQYFGPGTRLTVT.

V and J are TRBV18 and TRBJ1-2; D is undetermined. CDR3 length: 13 amino acids. Per germline, CDR1 KGHSH and CDR2 LQKENI. Trimming took off 5 bases at V and 2 bases at J, with 9 bases between the two ends. CDR3 sequence reads: CASSSDPNYGYTF. The CDR3 DNA sequence: TGTGCCAGCTCAAGCGACCCAAACTATGGCTACACCTTC.

The rearrangement uses TRBV11-2 and TRBJ2-5, with TRBD1 as a possible D gene (5 bases). Germline CDR1 reads SGHAT; CDR2 reads FQNNGV. Trimming cost V 0 bases and J 4 bases, with 9 bases left between them. The CDR3 has 14 amino acids. CDR3 loop: CASSLDRVGETQYF. The CDR3 DNA sequence: TGTGCCAGCAGCTTAGACAGGGTCGGAGAGACCCAGTACTTC.

J is TRBJ1-4 and V is TRBV10-3, with 10 positions matching TRBD1. This CDR3 is 15 amino acids long. Trimming cost V 6 bases and J 8 bases; bases outside gene matches: 9. Per the germline V gene, CDR1 is ENHRY and CDR2 is SYGVKD. Here the CDR3 reads CAIRVSGTGDEKLFF. The DNA for the CDR3 is TGTGCCATCAGAGTCTCCGGGACAGGGGACGAAAAACTGTTTTTT.

The sample holds many counts of this clone. This sequence joins TRBV5-6 and TRBJ1-2; 9 bases map to TRBD1. The V segment lost 1 base and the J segment 8 bases; nucleotides outside the gene matches: 9. Germline values: CDR1 SGHDT, CDR2 YYEEEE. CDR3 length: 15 amino acids. CDR3 nucleotide sequence: TGTGCCAGCAGCTTGCCGGGACAGGGATATAGGGGCTACACCTTC. Protein product: CASSLPGQGYRGYTF.

The chain links TRBV10-2 to TRBJ2-7; 12 bases agree with TRBD2. Germline trimming cut 6 bases from V and 6 bases from J; bases unmatched to any gene: 6. The CDR3 has 14 residues. Germline V gene lookup returns CDR1 WSHSY and CDR2 SAAADI. The CDR3 region is CASRLAGGPGEQYF. In nucleotides, the CDR3 is TGCGCCAGCAGGCTAGCGGGAGGGCCTGGCGAGCAGTACTTC.

The chain recombines TRBV5-1 with TRBJ2-7; 7 bases line up with TRBD1. The CDR3 covers 14 residues. Trimming removed 1 base from V and 4 bases from J; junction bases left unmatched: 5. Germline CDR1 and CDR2: SGHRS and YFSETQ. Here the CDR3 reads CASSLSQGVYEQYF. Written as DNA, the CDR3 is TGCGCCAGCAGCTTGAGTCAGGGGGTTTACGAGCAGTACTTC.

The V gene is TRBV5-1, the J gene TRBJ2-3, with 8 bases that match TRBD1. The CDR3 runs to 17 residues. Germline-derived CDR1 and CDR2 are SGHRS and YFSETQ. Losses at the gene ends were 4 bases for V and 1 base for J; bases not matched to a gene: 11. For the CDR3, the DNA is TGCGCCAGCAGCCCGCGAGAGACAGGGGCTCGCACAGATACGCAGTATTTT. It specifies CASSPRETGARTDTQYF.